This is a list of T cell receptor beta chains from one sample in a study of blood T cell repertoires in COVID-19. TCRdb's copy holds only in-frame clones and misses some; the assay was immunoSEQ multiplex PCR. The top ten clones hold 15% of a sample with roughly 150,000 clones, 75% to 90% of them seen once. Input material: peripheral blood. These receptors originate from a woman in her forties with acute or convalescent COVID-19. Each CDR3 is given with its conserved first and last residue. Fields, in order: J gene, CDR3 length, clone size, V gene, CDR3 protein. Expanded clones get a size class; other rows say once, few or many, or leave the size out.

j_call: TRBJ2-7
cdr3_length: 17
clone_size: NA
v_call: TRBV19
cdr3_aa: CASSIGTSGSWTYEQYF

j_call: TRBJ2-5
cdr3_length: 18
clone_size: NA
v_call: TRBV7-2
cdr3_aa: CASSSVGRPGQGQETQYF

j_call: TRBJ2-3
cdr3_length: 14
clone_size: NA
v_call: TRBV7-9
cdr3_aa: CASSLAGARDTQYF

j_call: TRBJ2-3
cdr3_length: 16
clone_size: NA
v_call: TRBV19
cdr3_aa: CASSMLGGGIPDMQYF

j_call: TRBJ1-3
cdr3_length: 16
clone_size: once
v_call: TRBV9
cdr3_aa: CASSPQGYTMGNTIYF

j_call: TRBJ2-1
cdr3_length: 15
clone_size: NA
v_call: TRBV27
cdr3_aa: CASSIRDRAYNEQFF

j_call: TRBJ2-1
cdr3_length: 16
clone_size: NA
v_call: TRBV13
cdr3_aa: CASSLVGGSGRNEQFF

j_call: TRBJ1-2
cdr3_length: 13
clone_size: NA
v_call: TRBV7-9
cdr3_aa: CASSRGEGYGYTF

j_call: TRBJ2-7
cdr3_length: 15
clone_size: NA
v_call: TRBV28
cdr3_aa: CASSPPQGVVHEQYF

j_call: TRBJ1-6
cdr3_length: 15
clone_size: NA
v_call: TRBV28
cdr3_aa: CASSPPTDSRSALHF

j_call: TRBJ2-1
cdr3_length: 18
clone_size: NA
v_call: TRBV9
cdr3_aa: CASSVVGGLISSYNEQFF

j_call: TRBJ1-6
cdr3_length: 13
clone_size: NA
v_call: TRBV2
cdr3_aa: CASSETGVSPLHF

j_call: TRBJ2-7
cdr3_length: 17
clone_size: NA
v_call: TRBV14
cdr3_aa: CASSQLRQADLSYEQYF

j_call: TRBJ2-1
cdr3_length: 13
clone_size: NA
v_call: TRBV6-5
cdr3_aa: CASSLAETNEQFF

j_call: TRBJ2-2
cdr3_length: 17
clone_size: NA
v_call: TRBV4-2
cdr3_aa: CASSQIGQGLNVGELFF

j_call: TRBJ2-4
cdr3_length: 16
clone_size: NA
v_call: TRBV13
cdr3_aa: CASSSRQGFAKNIQYF

j_call: TRBJ2-7
cdr3_length: 13
clone_size: NA
v_call: TRBV30
cdr3_aa: CAWTRDTSYEQYF

j_call: TRBJ2-2
cdr3_length: 16
clone_size: NA
v_call: TRBV19
cdr3_aa: CASSMRGPFGTGELFF

j_call: TRBJ2-3
cdr3_length: 17
clone_size: NA
v_call: TRBV7-9
cdr3_aa: CASSLAAAGGVTDTQYF

j_call: TRBJ2-5
cdr3_length: 15
clone_size: NA
v_call: TRBV18
cdr3_aa: CASSPFSGRQETQYF

j_call: TRBJ1-1
cdr3_length: 14
clone_size: NA
v_call: TRBV4-1
cdr3_aa: CASSQEGANTEAFF

j_call: TRBJ2-3
cdr3_length: 16
clone_size: NA
v_call: TRBV5-1
cdr3_aa: CASRLAWSYGTDTQYF

j_call: TRBJ2-3
cdr3_length: 11
clone_size: once
v_call: TRBV5-1
cdr3_aa: CASSLDGAQYF

j_call: TRBJ1-6
cdr3_length: 17
clone_size: NA
v_call: TRBV10-3
cdr3_aa: CAIASDSPSSYNSPLHF

j_call: TRBJ2-1
cdr3_length: 14
clone_size: NA
v_call: TRBV5-6
cdr3_aa: CASSFPGGYNEQFF

j_call: TRBJ2-7
cdr3_length: 17
clone_size: NA
v_call: TRBV4-2
cdr3_aa: CASSQGPPGQGLYEQYF

j_call: TRBJ2-1
cdr3_length: 18
clone_size: NA
v_call: TRBV5-4
cdr3_aa: CASSLGMRGGWSYNEQFF

j_call: TRBJ2-3
cdr3_length: 14
clone_size: NA
v_call: TRBV11-3
cdr3_aa: CASSLGGVTDTQYF

j_call: TRBJ1-5
cdr3_length: 13
clone_size: NA
v_call: TRBV24-1
cdr3_aa: CATSGFAGGPQHF

j_call: TRBJ1-4
cdr3_length: 15
clone_size: NA
v_call: TRBV7-2
cdr3_aa: CASSLTGTGNEKLFF

j_call: TRBJ1-1
cdr3_length: 13
clone_size: NA
v_call: TRBV7-3
cdr3_aa: CASSGTRNTEAFF

j_call: TRBJ2-5
cdr3_length: 16
clone_size: NA
v_call: TRBV11-2
cdr3_aa: CASSRVPSGMAETQYF

j_call: TRBJ1-5
cdr3_length: 15
clone_size: NA
v_call: TRBV19
cdr3_aa: CASSSTGGRNQPQHF

j_call: TRBJ2-3
cdr3_length: 16
clone_size: NA
v_call: TRBV6-4
cdr3_aa: CASSHQPGTSGDTQYF

j_call: TRBJ2-7
cdr3_length: 14
clone_size: NA
v_call: TRBV7-2
cdr3_aa: CASSLDILSYEQYF

j_call: TRBJ2-2
cdr3_length: 14
clone_size: NA
v_call: TRBV2
cdr3_aa: CASRDRGRTGELFF

j_call: TRBJ2-7
cdr3_length: 10
clone_size: NA
v_call: TRBV30
cdr3_aa: CAWGRYEQYF

j_call: TRBJ1-2
cdr3_length: 16
clone_size: NA
v_call: TRBV28
cdr3_aa: CASRGEGWAIDYGYTF

j_call: TRBJ1-5
cdr3_length: 15
clone_size: NA
v_call: TRBV27
cdr3_aa: CASSFGTGGNQPQHF

j_call: TRBJ2-1
cdr3_length: 14
clone_size: NA
v_call: TRBV5-1
cdr3_aa: CASSLNQFFGEQFF

j_call: TRBJ1-5
cdr3_length: 17
clone_size: NA
v_call: TRBV9
cdr3_aa: CASSRTGAVYSNQPQHF

j_call: TRBJ1-2
cdr3_length: 15
clone_size: NA
v_call: TRBV5-1
cdr3_aa: CASSFGQGKYDGYTF

j_call: TRBJ2-1
cdr3_length: 16
clone_size: NA
v_call: TRBV3-1/TRBV3-2
cdr3_aa: CASSHSRTLVDNEQFF

j_call: TRBJ1-6
cdr3_length: 17
clone_size: NA
v_call: TRBV6-1
cdr3_aa: CASSEYGGSSYNSPLHF

j_call: TRBJ2-2
cdr3_length: 15
clone_size: NA
v_call: TRBV2
cdr3_aa: CASKAQGVNTGELFF

j_call: TRBJ1-1
cdr3_length: 17
clone_size: NA
v_call: TRBV29-1
cdr3_aa: CSVEQSRGLSRYTEAFF

j_call: TRBJ2-3
cdr3_length: 17
clone_size: NA
v_call: TRBV15
cdr3_aa: CATSRGQGPTQSDTQYF

j_call: TRBJ1-1
cdr3_length: 13
clone_size: NA
v_call: TRBV6-6
cdr3_aa: CASSLTTGSYAFF

j_call: TRBJ1-5
cdr3_length: 14
clone_size: NA
v_call: TRBV7-8
cdr3_aa: CASSFGTVNQPQHF

j_call: TRBJ2-6
cdr3_length: 19
clone_size: NA
v_call: TRBV2
cdr3_aa: CASSEAPAGGFAGANVLTF

j_call: TRBJ1-1
cdr3_length: 17
clone_size: once
v_call: TRBV19
cdr3_aa: CASSIDLGQGVTSEAFF

j_call: TRBJ1-1
cdr3_length: 14
clone_size: NA
v_call: TRBV28
cdr3_aa: CASSFQGMNTEAFF

j_call: TRBJ2-3
cdr3_length: 14
clone_size: NA
v_call: TRBV7-9
cdr3_aa: CASRLAGGLDTQYF

j_call: TRBJ2-2
cdr3_length: 15
clone_size: few
v_call: TRBV7-9
cdr3_aa: CASSLQGPNTGELFF

j_call: TRBJ1-1
cdr3_length: 15
clone_size: once
v_call: TRBV28
cdr3_aa: CASSIRQDGNTEAFF